A selection of T cell receptor beta chains follows, all from one sample in a study of early T cells in non-severe SARS-CoV-2 infection. TCRdb called the 5' RACE reads again in MiXCR, with one record for every CDR3 protein. The data hold more than 95,000 distinct CDR3 sequences, with 9.5% to 11% observed a single time. The source material was whole blood, sampled at baseline. The receptors come from an adult who was a healthcare worker with PCR-confirmed SARS-CoV-2 infection or an uninfected control (not recorded which). The CDR3 runs from the conserved cysteine through the conserved F or W. Expanded clones get a size class; other rows say once, few or many, or leave the size out.

V gene: TRBV27
J gene: TRBJ2-7
clone size: many
CDR3 protein: CASSLSGTPYEQYF

V gene: TRBV4-3
J gene: TRBJ2-3
clone size: few
CDR3 protein: CASSPRRQSDTQYF

V gene: TRBV19
J gene: TRBJ1-2
clone size: .
CDR3 protein: CASSPRTGSHGYTF

V gene: TRBV20-1
J gene: TRBJ2-7
clone size: .
CDR3 protein: CSALGESGRNEQYF

V gene: TRBV6-5
J gene: TRBJ2-2
clone size: .
CDR3 protein: CASSTGTQNTGELFF

V gene: TRBV5-1
J gene: TRBJ2-5
clone size: few
CDR3 protein: CASSPTQGQETQYF

V gene: TRBV25-1
J gene: TRBJ2-5
clone size: many
CDR3 protein: CASRKGGSQETQYF

V gene: TRBV29-1
J gene: TRBJ2-7
clone size: many
CDR3 protein: CSVGVSWGHEQYF

V gene: TRBV10-3
J gene: TRBJ1-2
clone size: few
CDR3 protein: CAISPDRDGGYTF

V gene: TRBV20-1
J gene: TRBJ2-1
clone size: .
CDR3 protein: CSARGDSHYNEQFF

V gene: TRBV29-1
J gene: TRBJ2-7
clone size: .
CDR3 protein: CSAQFLAESSYEQYF

V gene: TRBV29-1
J gene: TRBJ1-2
clone size: few
CDR3 protein: CSVLTEKYGYTF

V gene: TRBV3-1
J gene: TRBJ1-2
clone size: .
CDR3 protein: CASSQDGDRGYTF

V gene: TRBV20-1
J gene: TRBJ2-1
clone size: .
CDR3 protein: CSAGGQGAYNEQFF

V gene: TRBV3-1
J gene: TRBJ1-1
clone size: .
CDR3 protein: CASSHLLGGTEAFF

V gene: TRBV14
J gene: TRBJ2-7
clone size: .
CDR3 protein: CASSRGQGVGEQYF

V gene: TRBV7-2
J gene: TRBJ2-7
clone size: .
CDR3 protein: CASSWGSGLSYEQYF

V gene: TRBV6-5
J gene: TRBJ1-2
clone size: many
CDR3 protein: CASSPGRYLDGYTF

V gene: TRBV29-1
J gene: TRBJ2-1
clone size: .
CDR3 protein: CSVFEGLAGLGEQFF

V gene: TRBV6-6
J gene: TRBJ1-2
clone size: many
CDR3 protein: CASEDRAEFYGYTF

V gene: TRBV20-1
J gene: TRBJ2-5
clone size: .
CDR3 protein: CSARQLAGSQETQYF

V gene: TRBV19
J gene: TRBJ1-2
clone size: .
CDR3 protein: CASTFSPQNYGYTF

V gene: TRBV6-1
J gene: TRBJ2-1
clone size: few
CDR3 protein: CASSTEGGDREFF

V gene: TRBV9
J gene: TRBJ2-5
clone size: .
CDR3 protein: CASSVGAGGIQETQYF

V gene: TRBV20-1
J gene: TRBJ2-3
clone size: many
CDR3 protein: CSQPRGDTDTQYF

V gene: TRBV6-5
J gene: TRBJ2-1
clone size: .
CDR3 protein: CASRQGSRAAYNEQFF

V gene: TRBV6-1
J gene: TRBJ1-1
clone size: many
CDR3 protein: CASRDRQGEAFF

V gene: TRBV4-1
J gene: TRBJ2-1
clone size: .
CDR3 protein: CASSLSRLAETGNEQFF

V gene: TRBV12-3/TRBV12-4
J gene: TRBJ2-2
clone size: few
CDR3 protein: CASSLRSGMTGELFF

V gene: TRBV5-1
J gene: TRBJ2-2
clone size: .
CDR3 protein: CASSLGPSAGELFF

V gene: TRBV20-1
J gene: TRBJ1-2
clone size: .
CDR3 protein: CSASSQEANGYTF

V gene: TRBV7-2
J gene: TRBJ2-4
clone size: .
CDR3 protein: CASSLGVAKNIQYF

V gene: TRBV4-2
J gene: TRBJ2-7
clone size: .
CDR3 protein: CASSLAAGDEQYF